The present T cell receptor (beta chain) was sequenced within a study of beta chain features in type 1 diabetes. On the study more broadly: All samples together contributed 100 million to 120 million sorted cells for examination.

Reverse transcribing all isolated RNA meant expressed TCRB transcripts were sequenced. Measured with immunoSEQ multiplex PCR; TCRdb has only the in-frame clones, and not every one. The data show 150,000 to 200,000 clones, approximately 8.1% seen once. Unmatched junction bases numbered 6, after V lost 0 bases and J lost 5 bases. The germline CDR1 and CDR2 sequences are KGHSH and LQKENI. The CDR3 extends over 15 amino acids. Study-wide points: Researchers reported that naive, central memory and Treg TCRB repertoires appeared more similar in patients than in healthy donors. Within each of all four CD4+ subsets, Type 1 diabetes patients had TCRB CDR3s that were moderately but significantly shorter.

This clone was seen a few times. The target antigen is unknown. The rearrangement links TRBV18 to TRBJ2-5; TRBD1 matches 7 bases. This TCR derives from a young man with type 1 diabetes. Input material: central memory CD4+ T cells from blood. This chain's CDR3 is CASSPPGGPRETQYF. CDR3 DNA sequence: TGTGCCAGCTCACCACCAGGGGGCCCCCGGGAGACCCAGTACTTC.